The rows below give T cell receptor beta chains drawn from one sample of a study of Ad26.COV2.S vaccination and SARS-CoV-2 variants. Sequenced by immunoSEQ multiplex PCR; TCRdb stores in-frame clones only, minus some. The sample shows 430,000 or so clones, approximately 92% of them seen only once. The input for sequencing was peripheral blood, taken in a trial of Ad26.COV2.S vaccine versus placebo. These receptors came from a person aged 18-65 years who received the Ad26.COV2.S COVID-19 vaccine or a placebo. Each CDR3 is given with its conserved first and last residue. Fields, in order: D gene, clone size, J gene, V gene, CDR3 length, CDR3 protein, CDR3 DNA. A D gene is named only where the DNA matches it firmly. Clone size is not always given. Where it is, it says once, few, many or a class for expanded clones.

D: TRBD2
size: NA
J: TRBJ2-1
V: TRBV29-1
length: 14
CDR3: CSIRGLAGGDEQFF
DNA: TGCAGCATACGGGGACTAGCGGGGGGCGATGAGCAGTTCTTC

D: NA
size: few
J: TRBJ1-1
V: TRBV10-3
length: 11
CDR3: CAIRMERAAFF
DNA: TGTGCCATCAGGATGGAGAGGGCGGCTTTCTTT

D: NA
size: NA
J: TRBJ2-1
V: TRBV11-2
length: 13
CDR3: CASSLEGEDEQFF
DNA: TGTGCCAGCAGCTTAGAGGGTGAGGACGAGCAGTTCTTC

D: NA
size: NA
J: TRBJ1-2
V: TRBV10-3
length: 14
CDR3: CAISEPNSPGGYTF
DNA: TGTGCCATCAGTGAGCCGAACTCTCCGGGTGGCTACACCTTC

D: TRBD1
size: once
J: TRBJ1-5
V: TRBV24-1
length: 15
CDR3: CATEPGGQGNQPQHF
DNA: TGTGCCACCGAACCAGGGGGCCAAGGCAATCAGCCCCAGCATTTT

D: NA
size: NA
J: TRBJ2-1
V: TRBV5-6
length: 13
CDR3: CASTLRWHNEQFF
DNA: TGTGCCAGCACCTTACGGTGGCACAATGAGCAGTTCTTC

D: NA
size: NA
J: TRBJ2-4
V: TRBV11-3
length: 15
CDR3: CASSATSGPKNIQYF
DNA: TGTGCCAGCAGCGCTACCTCGGGACCTAAAAACATTCAGTACTTC

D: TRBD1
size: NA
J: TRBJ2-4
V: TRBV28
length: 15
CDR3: CASSFRTGGKNIQYF
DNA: TGTGCCAGCAGTTTCAGGACAGGGGGCAAAAACATTCAGTACTTC

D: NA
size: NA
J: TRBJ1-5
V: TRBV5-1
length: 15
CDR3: CASSLAGGGNQPQHF
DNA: TGCGCCAGCAGCTTGGCCGGGGGTGGAAATCAGCCCCAGCATTTT

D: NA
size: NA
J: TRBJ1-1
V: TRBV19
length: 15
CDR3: CATSLRGGWNTEAFF
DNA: TGTGCCACCAGTCTTCGGGGGGGATGGAACACTGAAGCTTTCTTT

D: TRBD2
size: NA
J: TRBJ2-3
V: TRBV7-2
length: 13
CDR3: CASSWRGGDTQYF
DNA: TGTGCCAGCAGCTGGCGGGGGGGAGATACGCAGTATTTT

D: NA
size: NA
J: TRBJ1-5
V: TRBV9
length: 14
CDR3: CASSRTGEYQPQHF
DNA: TGTGCCAGCAGCCGAACGGGGGAGTACCAGCCCCAGCATTTT

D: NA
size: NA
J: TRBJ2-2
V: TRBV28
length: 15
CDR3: CASNSQANGFGELFF
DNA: TGTGCCAGCAATTCACAGGCGAATGGGTTTGGGGAGCTGTTTTTT

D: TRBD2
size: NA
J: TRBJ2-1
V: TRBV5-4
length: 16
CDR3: CASSSLSGDQYNEQFF
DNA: TGTGCCAGCAGCTCACTTAGCGGGGACCAATACAATGAGCAGTTCTTC

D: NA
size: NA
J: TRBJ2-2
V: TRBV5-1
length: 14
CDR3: CASSLSDIGGELFF
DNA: TGCGCCAGCAGCCTCTCGGACATTGGCGGGGAGCTGTTTTTT

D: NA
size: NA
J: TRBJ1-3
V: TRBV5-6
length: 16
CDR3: CASSLDMGGSGNTIYF
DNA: TGTGCCAGCAGCTTGGATATGGGGGGCTCTGGAAACACCATATATTTT

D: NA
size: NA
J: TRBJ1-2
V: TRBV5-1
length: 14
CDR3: CASSPQFGNYGYTF
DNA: TGCGCCAGCTCCCCCCAATTCGGGAACTATGGCTACACCTTC

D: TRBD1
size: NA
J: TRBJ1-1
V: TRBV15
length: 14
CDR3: CATSLRGPGTEAFF
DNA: TGTGCCACCAGCCTCAGGGGGCCAGGCACTGAAGCTTTCTTT

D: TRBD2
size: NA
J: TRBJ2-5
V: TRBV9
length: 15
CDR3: CASSATGTRDETQYF
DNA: TGTGCCAGCAGCGCCACCGGGACTAGGGATGAGACCCAGTACTTC

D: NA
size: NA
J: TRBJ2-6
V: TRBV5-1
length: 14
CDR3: CASRLVSGANVLTF
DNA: TGCGCCAGCAGACTTGTCTCTGGGGCCAACGTCCTGACTTTC

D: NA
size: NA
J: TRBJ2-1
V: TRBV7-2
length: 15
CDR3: CASSLVGGRLYEQFF
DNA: TGTGCCAGCAGCTTAGTTGGGGGGAGGCTCTATGAGCAGTTCTTC

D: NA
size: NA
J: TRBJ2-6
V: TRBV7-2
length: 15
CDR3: CASSFRIAGANVLTF
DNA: TGTGCCAGCAGCTTCCGAATCGCTGGGGCCAACGTCCTGACTTTC

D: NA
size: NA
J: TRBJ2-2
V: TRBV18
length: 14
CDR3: CASSPSGHQRELFF
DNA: TGTGCCAGCTCACCATCGGGACACCAAAGGGAGCTGTTTTTT

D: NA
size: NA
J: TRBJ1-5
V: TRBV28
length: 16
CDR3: CASSLVGGDSNQPQHF
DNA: TGTGCCAGCAGTTTAGTTGGGGGGGATAGCAATCAGCCCCAGCATTTT

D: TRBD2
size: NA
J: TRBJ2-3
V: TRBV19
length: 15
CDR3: CASSTIAGVADTQYF
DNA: TGTGCCAGTAGTACTATAGCGGGAGTCGCAGATACGCAGTATTTT

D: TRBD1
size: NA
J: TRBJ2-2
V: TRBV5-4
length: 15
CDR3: CASSHRDRPTGELFF
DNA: TGTGCCAGCAGCCACCGGGACAGGCCGACCGGGGAGCTGTTTTTT

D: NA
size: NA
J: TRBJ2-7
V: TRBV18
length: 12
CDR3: CASSPSSYEQYF
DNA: TGTGCCAGCTCTCCGAGCTCCTACGAGCAGTACTTC

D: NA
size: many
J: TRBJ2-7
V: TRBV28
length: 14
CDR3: CASSFKHRGYEQYF
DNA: TGTGCCAGCAGTTTTAAACACAGAGGGTACGAGCAGTACTTC

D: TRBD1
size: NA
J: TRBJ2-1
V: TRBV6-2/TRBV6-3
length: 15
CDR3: CASSQRRDRGHEQFF
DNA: TGTGCCAGCAGCCAGCGCCGGGACAGGGGTCATGAGCAGTTCTTC

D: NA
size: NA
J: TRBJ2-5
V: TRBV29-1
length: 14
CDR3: CSVGRGNREETQYF
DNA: TGCAGCGTGGGGAGAGGGAATCGGGAAGAGACCCAGTACTTC

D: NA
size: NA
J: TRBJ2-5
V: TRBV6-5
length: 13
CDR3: CASGRELRETQYF
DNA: TGTGCCAGCGGCCGGGAGCTGCGAGAGACCCAGTACTTC

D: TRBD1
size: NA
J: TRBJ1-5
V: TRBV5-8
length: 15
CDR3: CASSRRQGQDQPQHF
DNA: TGTGCCAGCAGCCGGAGACAGGGGCAGGATCAGCCCCAGCATTTT

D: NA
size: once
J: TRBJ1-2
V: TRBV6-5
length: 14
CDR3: CASSYAREIKGYTF
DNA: TGTGCCAGCAGTTACGCCAGGGAGATTAAGGGCTACACCTTC

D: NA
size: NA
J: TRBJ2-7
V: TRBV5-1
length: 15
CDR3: CASRPLQGSSYEQYF
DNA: TGCGCCAGCAGGCCCCTCCAGGGGTCCTCCTACGAGCAGTACTTC

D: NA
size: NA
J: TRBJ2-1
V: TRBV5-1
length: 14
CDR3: CASGEENSYNEQFF
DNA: TGCGCCAGCGGCGAGGAAAACTCCTACAATGAGCAGTTCTTC

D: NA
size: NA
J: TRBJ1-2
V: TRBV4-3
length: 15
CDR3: CASSQAVRSLFGYTF
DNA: TGCGCCAGCAGCCAAGCAGTCAGGTCCCTCTTTGGCTACACCTTC